The 30 T cell receptor beta chains listed next were all sequenced from one sample in a study of T cell changes during pregnancy in multiple sclerosis. Using immunoSEQ multiplex PCR, the repertoire was profiled, and TCRdb retains in-frame clones only, with some absent. Of some 30,000 clones in the sample, about nine tenths were seen once. The sample consisted of CD8+ T cells from peripheral blood mononuclear cells, taken after pregnancy. These receptors were taken from a female donor with multiple sclerosis, enrolled in a pregnancy study.

The genes are TRBV4-3 and TRBJ1-4; D gene uncertain. Germline-derived CDR1 and CDR2 are LGHNA and YSLEER. There are 15 residues in the CDR3. V lost 0 bases and J lost 8, with 13 bases in between. This CDR3 reads CASSQDAGRWEKLFF. The DNA for the CDR3 is TGCGCCAGCAGCCAAGATGCGGGGAGGTGGGAAAAACTGTTTTTT.

The genes are TRBV19 and TRBJ2-2; 11 bases agree with TRBD1. Trimming took 3 bases from V and 6 from J; bases not matched to a gene: 3. The CDR3 consists of 15 residues. CDR1 LNHDA and CDR2 SQIVND come from the germline V gene (reference sequence). The DNA for the CDR3 is TGTGCCAGTAGTATGGACAGGGGGCATTCCGGGGAGCTGTTTTTT. It translates to CASSMDRGHSGELFF.

This clone showed up just a few times. This chain links TRBV4-1 with TRBJ1-2, with D unresolved. There are 12 residues in the CDR3. Germline V gives CDR1 MGHRA, CDR2 YSYEKL. The V gene lost 4 bases and the J gene lost 8 bases, with 11 bases spanning the gap. CDR3 sequence: CASSLPAGGYTF. The DNA of the CDR3 is TGCGCCAGCAGCCTACCCGCGGGCGGCTACACCTTC.

This clone was counted a few times. The V gene is TRBV7-9, the J gene TRBJ1-2; D remains unclear. Looked up from germline, CDR1 is SEHNR and CDR2 is FQNEAQ (reference sequence). Trimming removed 1 base from V and 6 bases from J, with 18 bases in between. The CDR3 extends over 16 amino acids. The CDR3 region is CASSLDITADDDGYTF. CDR3 sequence (DNA): TGTGCCAGCAGCTTAGATATTACAGCGGACGATGATGGCTACACCTTC.

V usage is TRBV7-2 and J usage is TRBJ2-7, with 13 bases fitting TRBD2. The ends lost 3 bases at V and 2 bases at J; junction bases unmatched: 1. This CDR3 spans 15 amino acids. Germline-derived CDR1 and CDR2 are SGHTA and FQGNSA. The CDR3 nucleotides are TGTGCCAGCAGCTTCGGACTAGCGGGAGCCTACGAGCAGTACTTC. Its translation is CASSFGLAGAYEQYF.

The chain has TRBV28 and TRBJ1-4; D is ambiguous. V was pared by 3 bases and J by 1 base, with 15 bases between. CDR1 and CDR2 (germline): MDHEN, SYDVKM. This CDR3 is 17 amino acids long. The CDR3 coding sequence is TGTGCCAGCAGTTTGGTTCGGGAGGTAGGAACTAATGAAAAACTGTTTTTT. The encoded protein is CASSLVREVGTNEKLFF. Drawing the rest from reference TRBV28 and TRBJ1-4, the complete variable domain is DVKVTQSSRYLVKRTGEKVFLECVQDMDHENMFWYRQDPGLGLRLIYFSYDVKMKEKGDIPEGYSVSREKKERFSLILESASTNQTSMYLCASSLVREVGTNEKLFFGSGTQLSVL.

Turning to this clone: The junction differs from germline at one of its ends, possibly a read error. The chain employs TRBV29-1 and TRBJ2-7; TRBD1 is a possible D gene (6 bases). The CDR3 runs to 12 residues. Germline V gene sequence: CDR1 SQVTM, CDR2 ANQGSEA. CDR3 nucleotides: TGCAGCGCAACAGGGATTACCTACGATCAGTACTTC. The encoded protein is CSATGITYDQYF.

This chain links TRBV7-3 with TRBJ2-1; 7 nucleotides agree with TRBD1. CDR1 is SGHTA, CDR2 FQGTGA, per germline. The CDR3 has 17 amino acids. V was pared by 2 bases and J by 6 bases, with 13 bases of the junction left unmatched. Here the CDR3 DNA reads TGTGCCAGCAGCTTACATGGGGTACAGGGGTTGAGCAATGAGCAGTTCTTC. It encodes CASSLHGVQGLSNEQFF.

A single count supports this clone. The V call is TRBV7-3, the J call TRBJ2-1; D is possibly TRBD1 (5 bases). Deletions cut 4 bases from V and 4 bases from J, with 14 bases between. CDR1 is SGHTA, CDR2 FQGTGA, per germline. The CDR3 sequence is 15 residues long. The CDR3 DNA sequence: TGTGCCAGCAGCTCGGCCCTGGGGCTATACAATGAGCAGTTCTTC. Translated: CASSSALGLYNEQFF.

The chain is built from TRBV19 and TRBJ2-1; 9 nucleotides match TRBD2. Trimming at V came to 6 bases and at J to 0 bases, leaving 6 bases not matched to a gene. The CDR3 runs 16 residues. In germline, CDR1 is LNHDA, CDR2 SQIVND (reference sequence). Here the CDR3 reads CASSRFSGSSYNEQFF. DNA of the CDR3: TGTGCCAGTAGCCGATTTAGCGGGAGCTCCTACAATGAGCAGTTCTTC.

This rearrangement joins TRBV19 to TRBJ2-2, with 8 positions matching TRBD2. V shed 7 bases and J 3 bases; nucleotides not matched to a gene: 13. CDR1 is LNHDA, CDR2 SQIVND, per germline (reference sequence). CDR3 length equals 17 residues. The CDR3 coding sequence is TGTGCCAGTATGGGGATAACGGGAGGGAGAGACACCGGGGAGCTGTTTTTT. Its protein product is CASMGITGGRDTGELFF.

The chain recombines TRBV14 with TRBJ1-5; D might be TRBD1 (6 bases). The germline CDR1 and CDR2 sequences are SGHDN and FVKESK. Trimming removed 4 bases at V and 3 bases at J, with 10 bases between. The CDR3 sequence is 14 residues long. The CDR3 sequence: CASSRTGPNQPQHF. CDR3 coding DNA: TGTGCCAGCAGCCGCACAGGGCCCAATCAGCCCCAGCATTTT.

This clone has just one count. The V gene is TRBV27, the J gene TRBJ2-5; 10 bases line up with TRBD2. The germline V gene encodes CDR1 MNHEY and CDR2 SMNVEV (reference sequence). There are 15 residues in the CDR3. V was clipped by 2 bases and J by 5 bases; unmatched bases: 5. The CDR3 DNA reads TGTGCCAGCAGTTTACTAGCGGGAGAGTGGGAGACCCAGTACTTC. Amino acid sequence: CASSLLAGEWETQYF.

The chain links TRBV29-1 to TRBJ2-1; 10 nucleotides match TRBD1. The junction had 3 bases not matched to a gene; V was cut back by 2 bases and J by 2 bases. CDR1 SQVTM and CDR2 ANQGSEA come from the germline V gene. This CDR3 has 15 amino acids. CDR3 sequence: CSVEWTGGTYNEQFF. In nucleotides, the CDR3 is TGCAGCGTTGAATGGACAGGGGGTACCTACAATGAGCAGTTCTTC.

For the CDR3, the DNA is TGTGCCAGCAGCCCTACCTCGGGGGGGCGCCTTAATGAAAAACTGTTTTTT. It translates to CASSPTSGGRLNEKLFF. The gene calls are TRBV7-9 and TRBJ1-4; maybe TRBD1 (6 bases). The V gene lost 5 bases and the J gene lost 4 bases, with 20 bases spanning the gap. The CDR3 runs 17 residues. Looked up from germline, CDR1 is SEHNR and CDR2 is FQNEAQ (reference sequence).

This clone came up once. This chain joins TRBV6-6 and TRBJ2-1; 11 bases line up with TRBD2. Trimming at V came to 5 bases and at J to 10 bases, leaving 13 bases not matched to a gene. CDR1 is MNHNY and CDR2 is SVGAGI in the germline V gene (reference sequence). This CDR3 region has 16 residues. The CDR3: CASSPITGLAALEQFF. Here the CDR3 DNA reads TGTGCCAGCAGTCCTATTACGGGACTAGCGGCATTGGAGCAGTTCTTC.

The gene calls are TRBV19 and TRBJ2-2; 8 nucleotides agree with TRBD2. CDR1 LNHDA and CDR2 SQIVND come from the germline V gene (reference sequence). The CDR3 loop spans 14 amino acids. The V segment lost 7 bases and the J segment 7 bases; nucleotides outside the gene matches: 8. The CDR3, as DNA: TGTGCCAGTACGCCCTCCGGGGGGGGCGGGGAGCTGTTTTTT. It specifies CASTPSGGGGELFF. The full variable domain, rest sourced from reference TRBV19 and TRBJ2-2, is DGGITQSPKYLFRKEGQNVTLSCEQNLNHDAMYWYRQDPGQGLRLIYYSQIVNDFQKGDIAEGYSVSREKKESFPLTVTSAQKNPTAFYLCASTPSGGGGELFFGEGSRLTVL.

This chain joins TRBV7-6 and TRBJ2-7; 7 positions agree with TRBD1. CDR1 is SGHVS and CDR2 is FNYEAQ in the germline V gene. The CDR3 consists of 18 residues. Trimming at V came to 5 bases and at J to 3 bases, leaving 19 bases not matched to a gene. The CDR3 coding sequence is TGTGCCAGCAGCCCCCGCCCATCGGACAGGACCAACCTCTACGAGCAGTACTTC. It codes for CASSPRPSDRTNLYEQYF.

The rearrangement uses TRBV2 and TRBJ2-1; D gene ambiguous. Trimming cost V 1 base and J 3 bases, with 7 bases left between them. The CDR3 runs 14 residues. Germline loops: CDR1 SNHLY, CDR2 FYNNEI. The CDR3 protein is CASSEGPNYNEQFF. The CDR3 bases are TGTGCCAGCAGTGAAGGGCCCAACTACAATGAGCAGTTCTTC.

The chain employs TRBV4-3 and TRBJ2-7, with 9 positions matching TRBD2. This CDR3 contains 16 residues. The germline CDR1 and CDR2 sequences are LGHNA and YSLEER. J was trimmed by 4 bases and V by 3 bases; bases with no gene match: 10. CDR3 nucleotides: TGCGCCAGCAGCCATGGTTTGAGGACTAGCGATTACGAGCAGTACTTC. Protein: CASSHGLRTSDYEQYF.

This rearrangement joins TRBV5-4 to TRBJ1-4, with no clear D. The CDR3 is 16 residues long. Germline V gene data show CDR1 as SGHNT and CDR2 as YYREEE (reference sequence). Trimming shortened V by 4 bases and J by 6 bases, and 19 bases separated the two germline ends. CDR3 sequence (DNA): TGTGCCAGCAGCCTTCGTTTGGGAGGTATTGATGAAAAACTGTTTTTT. Its protein is CASSLRLGGIDEKLFF.

This clone has only a few counts. The rearrangement joins TRBV6-1 to TRBJ1-1; no clear D gene. The CDR3 contains 12 residues. V lost 4 bases and J lost 8, with 11 bases in between. Germline V gives CDR1 MNHNS, CDR2 SASEGT. The CDR3 spells CASSGWGVEAFF. The CDR3 nucleotides are TGTGCCAGCAGTGGATGGGGAGTCGAAGCTTTCTTT.

The V gene is TRBV13, the J gene TRBJ1-2; no clear D gene. Deletions cut 5 bases from V and 3 bases from J, with 13 bases between. This CDR3 is 14 amino acids long. Per germline, CDR1 PRHDT and CDR2 FYEKMQ (reference sequence). CDR3 sequence reads: CASSTSDGDYGYTF. CDR3 bases: TGTGCCAGCAGCACATCGGACGGGGACTATGGCTACACCTTC.

The rearrangement links TRBV27 to TRBJ2-7; D unresolved. The ends were cut back, 0 bases at V and 3 bases at J, with 12 bases in the middle. The CDR3 has 15 residues. Germline-derived CDR1 and CDR2 are MNHEY and SMNVEV (reference sequence). This CDR3 reads CASSLSGGYHYEQYF. CDR3 bases: TGTGCCAGCAGTTTATCTGGCGGTTATCACTACGAGCAGTACTTC.

This rearrangement joins TRBV7-6 to TRBJ2-5, with D tentatively TRBD2 (6 bases). Germline values: CDR1 SGHVS, CDR2 FNYEAQ. The CDR3 extends over 17 amino acids. The V and J ends lost 5 bases and 4 bases respectively, with 23 bases between them. The CDR3 sequence: CASSPLEAERGGETQYF. The CDR3 coding sequence is TGTGCCAGCAGCCCCCTGGAGGCGGAAAGGGGAGGAGAGACCCAGTACTTC.

This clone showed up just once. The chain combines TRBV6-4 with TRBJ2-1; D unclear. Looked up from germline, CDR1 is MRHNA and CDR2 is SNTAGT. This CDR3 comprises 12 residues. The germline V and J ends were trimmed by 2 bases and 5 bases, with 4 bases remaining between them. CDR3 bases: TGTGCCAGCAGTGACGTCGACAATGAGCAGTTCTTC. It translates to CASSDVDNEQFF.

The J gene is TRBJ2-3, the V gene TRBV2, with D perhaps matching TRBD2 (5 bases). The CDR3 runs 14 residues. Germline V CDR1 and CDR2: SNHLY, FYNNEI. V gave up 3 bases and J gave up 4 bases, with 11 bases separating them. In nucleotides, the CDR3 is TGTGCCAGCAGTGAGGAACGGCGGGCAGATACGCAGTATTTT. It encodes CASSEERRADTQYF.

The chain couples TRBV9 to TRBJ2-2, with 9 bases matching TRBD1. This CDR3 is 17 amino acids long. From germline, CDR1 is SGDLS and CDR2 YYNGEE. The V gene end was trimmed by 0 bases and the J gene end by 7 bases; junction bases not matched to a gene: 10. The CDR3 bases are TGTGCCAGCAGCGTAGAGGGGACAGGGCGGATTGGCGGGGAGCTGTTTTTT. Translating it yields CASSVEGTGRIGGELFF.

This chain joins TRBV11-2 and TRBJ2-1; TRBD1 matches at 9 bases. The germline gives CDR1 SGHAT, CDR2 FQNNGV. The J segment lost 7 bases and the V segment lost 0 bases, leaving 7 bases of the junction unmatched. The CDR3 loop spans 16 amino acids. The CDR3 nucleotides are TGTGCCAGCAGCTTAGATCTTGGGACAGGGTGGAATGAGCAGTTCTTC. Translated, it gives CASSLDLGTGWNEQFF.

The chain links TRBV4-3 to TRBJ2-1, with TRBD2 identical over 10 bases. The CDR3 sequence is 18 residues long. J gave up 5 bases and V 0 bases, and 10 bases lay outside the gene matches. Looked up from germline, CDR1 is LGHNA and CDR2 is YSLEER. The CDR3 DNA follows: TGCGCCAGCAGCCAAGACATCGTTAGGACTAGCGGAAACAATGAGCAGTTCTTC. This translates into CASSQDIVRTSGNNEQFF.